The rows below give T cell receptor beta chains drawn from one sample of a study of blood T cell repertoires in COVID-19. Generated by immunoSEQ multiplex PCR, the TCRdb table keeps only in-frame clones and is missing some. Of 250,000 to 400,000 clones in the sample, over 75% were seen once. The specimen was PBMCs or T cells enriched from blood (not recorded which). The source of these receptors is a woman aged 30 to 39 who had recovered from COVID-19. Each CDR3 is given with its conserved first and last residue. The D gene is left open where the match is weak. The size of a clone is reported for some rows only, either as once, few or many, or as a class for expanded clones.

V	J	D	size	DNA	CDR3
TRBV7-2	TRBJ1-6	.	.	TGTGCCAGCAGCACAAGAGATATCCTAGGTTCACCCCTCCACTTT	CASSTRDILGSPLHF
TRBV24-1	TRBJ1-2	.	once	TGTGCCACCAGTGGGGGCCCCACTAATGGCTACACCTTC	CATSGGPTNGYTF
TRBV3-1/TRBV3-2	TRBJ2-7	.	.	TGTGCCAGCAGCCAAGATACGACAGTTACCTACGAGCAGTACTTC	CASSQDTTVTYEQYF
TRBV12-5	TRBJ2-3	.	.	TGTGCTAGTGGCTTGGGAGGGGGACCAATAGATACGCAGTATTTT	CASGLGGGPIDTQYF
TRBV2	TRBJ1-1	.	.	TGTGCCACAGGAACCGGCCGAGGGTCGGGTGAAGCTTTCTTT	CATGTGRGSGEAFF
TRBV5-1	TRBJ1-1	TRBD1	.	TGCGCCAGCAGCCGATCAGGGGGCGGCAACACTGAAGCTTTCTTT	CASSRSGGGNTEAFF
TRBV10-3	TRBJ1-1	TRBD1	.	TGTGCCATCAGTGAGCAGGGACAGGTGGAGCTCTTT	CAISEQGQVELF
TRBV11-2	TRBJ2-5	.	.	TGTGCCAGCAGCTTAGTCCCTGGACAGCTACAAGAGACCCAGTACTTC	CASSLVPGQLQETQYF
TRBV7-3	TRBJ2-3	TRBD2	.	TGTGCCAGCAGCCTGGGACTAGCGGGGTACACAGATACGCAGTATTTT	CASSLGLAGYTDTQYF
TRBV2	TRBJ2-7	TRBD1	.	TGTGCCAGCAGTGAAGGGTTCAGGACAGGGTTCAACGAGCAGTACTTC	CASSEGFRTGFNEQYF
TRBV10-3	TRBJ2-2	.	.	TGTGCCACATATGGTGGTTGGGGGCGCGGAAACACCGGGGAGCTGTTTTTT	CATYGGWGRGNTGELFF
TRBV10-1	TRBJ1-3	.	.	TGCGCCAGCAGTGACCAAATAATAGCTGGAAACACCATATATTTT	CASSDQIIAGNTIYF
TRBV5-4	TRBJ2-7	.	.	TGTGCCAGCACCTCCCGAGGGACATTAAAGGGCGAGCAGTACTTC	CASTSRGTLKGEQYF
TRBV7-8	TRBJ1-5	TRBD1	.	TGTGCCAGCAGCTTTGGACAGGACCTCTATAGCAATCAGCCCCAGCATTTT	CASSFGQDLYSNQPQHF
TRBV5-1	TRBJ2-7	.	.	TGCGCCAGCAGTCAATGGGACAGTGGGAGGCAGCAGTACTTC	CASSQWDSGRQQYF
TRBV10-1	TRBJ2-1	.	.	TGCGCCAGCAGTGATGTCCGGCGGGACAGCCTGTTCTTC	CASSDVRRDSLFF
TRBV10-3	TRBJ1-1	TRBD1	.	TGTGCCATCAGTGGGACAGGGATGAACACTGAAGCTTTCTTT	CAISGTGMNTEAFF
TRBV6-1	TRBJ2-7	.	.	TGTGCCAGCAGTGAAGCTCAGGCCCTCTACGAGCAGTACTTC	CASSEAQALYEQYF
TRBV5-1	TRBJ2-7	.	.	TGCGCCAGCAGCTTGGCCAGCTCCTACGAGCAGTACTTC	CASSLASSYEQYF
TRBV2	TRBJ2-7	TRBD1	.	TGTGCCAGCAGTTGGGACAGTTACGAGCAGTACTTC	CASSWDSYEQYF
TRBV15	TRBJ1-1	TRBD1	.	TGTGCCACCAGCGGACCCCGGGACAGAGCCGGTCAAGCTTTCTTT	CATSGPRDRAGQAFF
TRBV5-1	TRBJ1-1	TRBD1	.	TGCGCCAGCAGCTTCAGGGGGGAGAACACTGAAGCTTTCTTT	CASSFRGENTEAFF